This T cell receptor beta chain was sequenced during a study of Graves' ophthalmopathy and Graves' hyperthyroidism. This clonotype was recorded at least ten times. After removal of 3 bases from V and 2 bases from J, the junction contained 15 bases not matched to a gene. Germline CDR1 and CDR2: DFQATT and SNEGSKA (reference sequence). The CDR3 has 17 amino acids. Using RNA transcripts, the TCR beta CDR3 regions were amplified. First-round RT-PCR with HTBI primers preceded a second-round multiplex PCR. TCRdb reprocessed the multiplex PCR reads with MiXCR, giving one entry per CDR3 protein. Of some 350,000 distinct CDR3 sequences in the sample, about 18% are singletons; the top ten hold 2.4%. It was on clinical symptoms, serum thyroxine, TRAb, thyroid ultrasound and orbital computed tomography that diagnosis relied.

The J gene is TRBJ2-7, the V gene TRBV20-1; 8 bases match TRBD1. The clonotype originates from an adult woman with stable Graves' hyperthyroidism. The sequencing sample was made of peripheral blood. CDR3 sequence: CSASLIPAGTGPYEQYF. The CDR3 DNA reads TGCAGTGCTAGCTTAATACCCGCCGGGACAGGTCCCTACGAGCAGTACTTC.